Following are 29 T cell receptor beta chains from one sample sequenced in a study of T cells in localized non-small cell lung cancer. Clones were read by immunoSEQ multiplex PCR, and TCRdb kept only the in-frame ones, dropping some. Here the sample spans approximately 1,600 clones, 20% to 25% being singletons. This specimen was lung tumor tissue, taken before any cancer treatment. Receptors were obtained from a female donor over 55 with stage II lung adenocarcinoma.

V gene TRBV30 combines with J gene TRBJ1-4; D unresolved. V lost 4 bases, J lost 7 bases, and 16 bases lay in between. This CDR3 has 14 amino acids. Germline-derived CDR1 and CDR2 are GTSNPN and SVGIG (reference sequence). CDR3 coding DNA: TGTGCCTGGAAACCCCCCGGGCCGGGTGAAAAACTGTTTTTT. Protein sequence: CAWKPPGPGEKLFF. Combining the CDR3 with reference TRBV30 and TRBJ1-4 gives the whole variable domain SQTIHQWPATLVQPVGSPLSLECTVEGTSNPNLYWYRQAAGRGLQLLFYSVGIGQISSEVPQNLSASRPQDRQFILSSKKLLLSDSGFYLCAWKPPGPGEKLFFGSGTQLSVL.

This clone came up a few times. The chain combines TRBV19 with TRBJ1-1; D may be TRBD1 (6 bases). V was clipped by 10 bases and J by 0 bases, with 15 bases between them. From germline, CDR1 is LNHDA and CDR2 SQIVND (reference sequence). The CDR3 extends over 14 amino acids. CDR3 sequence (DNA): TGTGCCACCACAGCCGGGACAATGAACACTGAAGCTTTCTTT. This sequence encodes CATTAGTMNTEAFF. The full variable domain, with the rest looked up from reference TRBV19 and TRBJ1-1, is DGGITQSPKYLFRKEGQNVTLSCEQNLNHDAMYWYRQDPGQGLRLIYYSQIVNDFQKGDIAEGYSVSREKKESFPLTVTSAQKNPTAFYLCATTAGTMNTEAFFGQGTRLTVV.

This clone was recorded a few times. CDR3 DNA sequence: TGTGCCAGCAGTTCCACACAAATCTACAATGAGCAGTTCTTC. It yields the protein CASSSTQIYNEQFF. The chain combines TRBV28 with TRBJ2-1; D is undetermined. The CDR3 sequence is 14 residues long. CDR1 and CDR2 from the germline V gene are MDHEN and SYDVKM. V was cut by 4 bases and J by 3 bases, with 10 bases left in between.

The chain carries TRBV9 and TRBJ1-1; D gene unclear. Germline CDR1 reads SGDLS; CDR2 reads YYNGEE. V lost 0 bases and J 1 base, leaving 4 bases between the germline ends. This CDR3 is built from 13 residues. The CDR3 coding sequence is TGTGCCAGCAGCGTAGCAGGGAACACTGAAGCTTTCTTT. The encoded protein is CASSVAGNTEAFF.

The gene calls are TRBV19 and TRBJ2-3, with a possible D match to TRBD1 (6 bases). CDR1 is LNHDA, CDR2 SQIVND, per germline (reference sequence). This CDR3 has 15 residues. The germline V and J ends were trimmed by 3 bases and 6 bases, with 16 bases remaining between them. The CDR3 DNA is TGTGCCAGTAGTATGGGGACATTAACCTTGGATACGCAGTATTTT. As protein: CASSMGTLTLDTQYF.

This clone was detected a few times. This sequence joins TRBV28 and TRBJ1-4, with D perhaps matching TRBD1 (5 bases). Trimming removed 5 bases at V and 14 bases at J, with 15 bases between. The CDR3 extends over 12 amino acids. Germline V lookup: CDR1 MDHEN, CDR2 SYDVKM. The CDR3 bases are TGTGCCAGCAGTATAAGTCAGGGAAAGCTGTTTTTT. Its protein product is CASSISQGKLFF.

In this sample, this clone is medium-sized. This CDR3 reads CASSQRGASYNEQFF. The DNA of the CDR3 is TGTGCCAGCAGCCAGCGGGGGGCCTCCTACAATGAGCAGTTCTTC. The chain is built from TRBV11-3 and TRBJ2-1, with 9 bases matching TRBD2. Germline assignment: CDR1 SGHNT and CDR2 YENEEA. This CDR3 has 15 amino acids. The V gene end was trimmed by 5 bases and the J gene end by 0 bases; junction bases not matched to a gene: 2.

This clone has only a few counts. The chain has TRBV6-8 and TRBJ2-1, with 9 bases matching TRBD2. J was trimmed by 4 bases and V by 4 bases; bases with no gene match: 8. This CDR3 is 16 amino acids long. Germline V CDR1 and CDR2: MNHGY, SAAAGT. The CDR3 nucleotides read TGTGCCAGCAGTTTCCGGGGGACTAGCCTTTACAATGAGCAGTTCTTC. It is translated as CASSFRGTSLYNEQFF.

This clone has only a few counts. The gene calls are TRBV6-8 and TRBJ1-1, with no clear D. V was shortened by 6 bases and J by 6 bases, with 20 bases between the two germline ends. Per germline, CDR1 MNHGY and CDR2 SAAAGT. This CDR3 has 15 residues. The CDR3 protein is CASRFLDLRRAEAFF. The CDR3 DNA reads as TGTGCCAGCAGATTCCTTGACCTGCGGAGGGCTGAAGCTTTCTTT.

This clone was recorded a few times. The chain couples TRBV5-1 to TRBJ2-3, with 7 bases matching TRBD1. Germline lookup yields CDR1 SGHRS and CDR2 YFSETQ. CDR3 length: 14 amino acids. The V and J ends lost 4 bases and 7 bases, in that order; junction bases with no gene match: 9. The CDR3 coding sequence is TGCGCCAGCAGCCTTCTCGGACAGGTGAATACGCAGTATTTT. Protein product: CASSLLGQVNTQYF.

This chain uses TRBV14 with TRBJ2-1; the D gene is possibly TRBD1 (7 bases). Trimming took 2 bases from V and 9 from J, leaving 17 bases between them. Germline V CDR1 and CDR2: SGHDN, FVKESK. This CDR3 has 15 amino acids. CDR3 bases: TGTGCCAGCAGCCAAACGAGTAACAGGGGAGGTGAGCAGTTCTTC. This sequence encodes CASSQTSNRGGEQFF.

The chain is built from TRBV29-1 and TRBJ2-7, with TRBD2 identical over 11 bases. After removal of 7 bases from V and 6 bases from J, the junction contained 5 bases not matched to a gene. CDR3 length: 12 residues. Germline values: CDR1 SQVTM, CDR2 ANQGSEA. CDR3 nucleotide sequence: TGCAGCGCTGGGACTAGCGGCACCGAGCAGTACTTC. Translation gives CSAGTSGTEQYF.

Here the CDR3 DNA reads TGCGCCAGCAGCTTAGGAGTAAAATTTACTGAAGCTTTCTTT. This translates into CASSLGVKFTEAFF. The rearrangement uses TRBV5-1 and TRBJ1-1; D ambiguous. V was trimmed by 2 bases and J by 5 bases, leaving 13 bases between them. Germline CDR1 and CDR2: SGHRS and YFSETQ. The CDR3 loop spans 14 amino acids.

The J gene is TRBJ2-5, the V gene TRBV18, with 7 nucleotides matching TRBD2. CDR1 and CDR2 from the germline V gene are KGHSH and LQKENI. This CDR3 region has 14 residues. V was pared by 3 bases and J by 5 bases, with 6 bases of the junction left unmatched. DNA of the CDR3: TGTGCCAGCTCACCGACCCGGGGGGTTGAGACCCAGTACTTC. As protein: CASSPTRGVETQYF.

The V call is TRBV28, the J call TRBJ1-4, with TRBD1 as a possible D gene (6 bases). Germline assignment: CDR1 MDHEN and CDR2 SYDVKM. The V end lost 0 bases, the J end lost 7 bases, and 18 bases lay between the germline ends. The CDR3 covers 17 residues. This CDR3 reads CASSLWPGGGQGEKLFF. The CDR3 nucleotides read TGTGCCAGCAGTTTATGGCCCGGAGGGGGGCAAGGTGAAAAACTGTTTTTT.

This chain links TRBV29-1 with TRBJ2-7, with D tentatively TRBD1 (5 bases). Trimming removed 2 bases at V and 0 bases at J, with 8 bases between. This CDR3 is built from 13 residues. The germline V gene encodes CDR1 SQVTM and CDR2 ANQGSEA. CDR3 nucleotides: TGCAGCGTTGAACAGGGCAGCTCCTACGAGCAGTACTTC. Amino acid sequence: CSVEQGSSYEQYF.

This clone turned up a few times. The V gene is TRBV11-3, the J gene TRBJ2-3; tentatively, D is TRBD2 (6 bases). Germline loops: CDR1 SGHNT, CDR2 YENEEA. The V and J ends lost 3 bases and 2 bases respectively, with 18 bases between them. This CDR3 is built from 17 residues. In nucleotides, the CDR3 is TGTGCCAGCAGCTTGGGCTTTTGGCGGGGAGCCACAGATACGCAGTATTTT. Translating it yields CASSLGFWRGATDTQYF.

This clone was detected only a few times. The chain uses TRBV4-1 and TRBJ1-1, with a weak D call TRBD1 (5 bases). V lost 4 bases, J lost 6 bases, and 18 bases lay in between. Germline CDR1 reads MGHRA; CDR2 reads YSYEKL. The CDR3 is made up of 15 amino acids. The CDR3 reads CASSLGASNWPEAFF. In DNA, the CDR3 is TGCGCCAGCAGCCTAGGGGCCTCAAATTGGCCTGAAGCTTTCTTT.

The rearrangement links TRBV6-8 to TRBJ2-3; 13 bases are shared with TRBD2. The CDR3 runs 16 residues. J gave up 7 bases and V 5 bases, and 9 bases lay outside the gene matches. CDR1 MNHGY and CDR2 SAAAGT come from the germline V gene. The CDR3 here is CASSRPGTSGVNTQYF. CDR3 DNA sequence: TGTGCCAGCAGTCGCCCCGGGACTAGCGGGGTTAATACGCAGTATTTT.

The CDR3 reads CASRQPGLAFNEQFF. CDR3 coding DNA: TGTGCCAGCAGACAACCGGGACTAGCATTCAATGAGCAGTTCTTC. The rearrangement uses TRBV9 and TRBJ2-1; 9 bases match TRBD2. Germline CDR1 reads SGDLS; CDR2 reads YYNGEE. V shed 5 bases and J 6 bases; nucleotides not matched to a gene: 9. This CDR3 has 15 residues.

This chain uses TRBV6-8 with TRBJ1-5; D might be TRBD1 (6 bases). V was pared by 6 bases and J by 1 base, with 10 bases between. The germline CDR1 and CDR2 sequences are MNHGY and SAAAGT. CDR3 length: 14 residues. CDR3 DNA sequence: TGTGCCAGCAGGGCAGGGGCAAGCAATCAGCCCCAGCATTTT. Translating it yields CASRAGASNQPQHF.

The rearrangement links TRBV19 to TRBJ2-3; TRBD2 matches 10 bases. With V trimmed by 5 bases and J by 4 bases, 6 bases remained unmatched. There are 15 residues in the CDR3. The germline CDR1 and CDR2 sequences are LNHDA and SQIVND (reference sequence). CDR3 loop: CASSPSGGLSDTQYF. CDR3 sequence (DNA): TGTGCCAGTAGTCCTAGCGGGGGCCTCTCAGATACGCAGTATTTT.

This clone was observed a few times. This sequence joins TRBV11-3 and TRBJ2-2, with 9 bases that match TRBD2. V was clipped by 5 bases and J by 0 bases; unmatched bases: 4. The CDR3 totals 16 residues. Per germline, CDR1 SGHNT and CDR2 YENEEA. CDR3 in amino acids: CASSLLAGANTGELFF. CDR3 DNA: TGTGCCAGCAGCCTGTTAGCGGGGGCGAACACCGGGGAGCTGTTTTTT.

This clone was counted a few times. The chain is built from TRBV11-3 and TRBJ2-1, with TRBD2 matching 9 bases. CDR1 and CDR2 (germline): SGHNT, YENEEA. This CDR3 region has 15 residues. V lost 1 base and J lost 5; bases outside the gene matches: 3. DNA for the CDR3: TGTGCCAGCAGCTTAGGGGCGGGAGGGGACAATGAGCAGTTCTTC. It translates to CASSLGAGGDNEQFF.

The V and J genes are TRBV5-1 and TRBJ1-5; D is ambiguous. Germline CDR1 reads SGHRS; CDR2 reads YFSETQ. The CDR3 runs 16 residues. V lost 4 bases and J lost 11, with 25 bases in between. The CDR3 reads CASSPGGSPGGETQHF. The CDR3, as DNA: TGCGCCAGCAGCCCCGGCGGTTCACCGGGCGGGGAGACCCAGCATTTT. Drawing the rest from reference TRBV5-1 and TRBJ1-5, the complete variable domain is KAGVTQTPRYLIKTRGQQVTLSCSPISGHRSVSWYQQTPGQGLQFLFEYFSETQRNKGNFPGRFSGRQFSNSRSEMNVSTLELGDSALYLCASSPGGSPGGETQHFGDGTRLSIL.

The chain links TRBV19 to TRBJ1-5; a weak D match, TRBD1 (5 bases). The CDR3 spans 13 residues. Germline-derived CDR1 and CDR2 are LNHDA and SQIVND (reference sequence). Trimming removed 5 bases from V and 4 bases from J, with 9 bases in between. CDR3 sequence reads: CASSSQGNQPQHF. The CDR3 coding sequence is TGTGCCAGTAGTTCGCAGGGAAATCAGCCCCAGCATTTT.

By share, this clone ranks as medium-sized. The chain is built from TRBV11-3 and TRBJ2-7; D is perhaps TRBD2 (5 bases). The CDR3 extends over 15 amino acids. Germline V gives CDR1 SGHNT, CDR2 YENEEA. Trimming took off 5 bases at V and 0 bases at J, with 14 bases between the two ends. CDR3 nucleotides: TGTGCCAGCAGCCTACTAGTAGGGAGCTCCTACGAGCAGTACTTC. Translated: CASSLLVGSSYEQYF.

The rearrangement links TRBV6-8 to TRBJ2-1; tentatively, D is TRBD2 (5 bases). V lost 10 bases, J lost 3 bases, and 16 bases lay in between. The germline gives CDR1 MNHGY, CDR2 SAAAGT. This CDR3 comprises 14 residues. The CDR3 is CANPDYPRYNEQFF. As DNA, the CDR3 is TGTGCCAATCCCGACTACCCTCGCTACAATGAGCAGTTCTTC.

This clone was seen once. The chain is built from TRBV29-1 and TRBJ2-1; TRBD1 matches at 10 bases. J was trimmed by 8 bases and V by 3 bases; bases with no gene match: 10. CDR3 length: 15 amino acids. CDR1 is SQVTM and CDR2 is ANQGSEA in the germline V gene. The CDR3 loop reads CSVDVTGQGSDEQFF. In nucleotides, the CDR3 is TGCAGCGTTGATGTTACGGGACAGGGGTCCGATGAGCAGTTCTTC.